What follows are 10 T cell receptor beta chains derived from one specimen sequenced in a study of vaccination effects on CD4 cells after COVID-19. Assay used: immunoSEQ multiplex PCR; TCRdb lists only in-frame clones, some missing. The table lists 27,000 or so clones, roughly 70% of them singletons. Their cognate antigens are unknown. After expansion with viral peptide pools in the ViraFEST assay, antigen-specific CD4+ T cells were sequenced. On approximately day 9 of culture, CD4+ T cells were separated out. Each vaccine recipient was nucleocapsid antibody negative and had no prior SARS-CoV-2 infection. The sequences come from CD4+ T cells from PBMCs cultured with HCoV-NL63 spike peptides, collected before COVID-19 vaccination. Receptor source: a human donor who received a COVID-19 vaccine.

This clone has just one count. This chain links TRBV3-1 (or the pseudogene TRBV3-2) with TRBJ1-5; D unclear. Germline V gene sequence: CDR1 LGHDT, CDR2 YNNKEL (reference sequence). The CDR3 totals 14 residues. Trimming took 0 bases from V and 7 from J, leaving 10 bases between them. The CDR3 nucleotides are TGTGCCAGCAGCCAAGACAGGCTTCGGCAGCCCCAGCATTTT. As protein: CASSQDRLRQPQHF.

This clone showed up just a few times. The chain joins TRBV4-1 to TRBJ1-2; the D is unclear. The CDR3 is 18 residues long. Germline V CDR1 and CDR2: MGHRA, YSYEKL. Trimming took off 2 bases at V and 5 bases at J, with 24 bases between the two ends. The CDR3 nucleotides are TGCGCCAGCAGCCAATCTGAGACCGCGGGTTACCTGGGGTATGGCTACACCTTC. The encoded protein is CASSQSETAGYLGYGYTF.

V and J are TRBV7-9 and TRBJ2-6; D gene uncertain. The CDR3 runs 17 residues. Germline V gene lookup returns CDR1 SEHNR and CDR2 FQNEAQ (reference sequence). V was shortened by 5 bases and J by 2 bases, with 16 bases between the two germline ends. The CDR3 spells CASSPTPVSPGANVLTF. DNA of the CDR3: TGTGCCAGCAGCCCAACCCCTGTCAGCCCTGGGGCCAACGTCCTGACTTTC.

This chain joins TRBV5-1 and TRBJ2-2, with D hard to call. V lost 4 bases and J lost 2, with 6 bases in between. The CDR3 spans 13 residues. Looked up from germline, CDR1 is SGHRS and CDR2 is YFSETQ. The CDR3, as DNA: TGCGCCAGCAGCGGGGATAACACCGGGGAGCTGTTTTTT. This encodes CASSGDNTGELFF.

The chain combines TRBV28 with TRBJ2-1, with 7 nucleotides matching TRBD2. V lost 2 bases, J lost 6 bases, and 4 bases stayed unmatched. CDR1 MDHEN and CDR2 SYDVKM come from the germline V gene. This CDR3 has 14 amino acids. The CDR3 region is CASSLGPSGNEQFF. CDR3 nucleotide sequence: TGTGCCAGCAGTTTAGGGCCTAGCGGCAATGAGCAGTTCTTC.

This rearrangement joins TRBV6-6 to TRBJ2-3; TRBD2 might be the D (6 bases). The ends were cut back, 10 bases at V and 1 base at J, with 12 bases in the middle. CDR1 and CDR2 from the germline V gene are MNHNY and SVGAGI (reference sequence). This CDR3 spans 13 amino acids. In nucleotides, the CDR3 is TGTGCCACCAACCCGGGGGGCACAGATACGCAGTATTTT. Translated, it gives CATNPGGTDTQYF.

The V gene is TRBV2, the J gene TRBJ2-5, with 10 bases identical to TRBD2. Germline CDR1 is SNHLY and CDR2 is FYNNEI. J lost 4 bases, V lost 7 bases, and 6 bases had no gene match. This CDR3 region has 14 residues. The CDR3 here is CASIGLAGVETQYF. The CDR3, as DNA: TGTGCCAGCATCGGGCTAGCGGGAGTAGAGACCCAGTACTTC.

The rearrangement uses TRBV6-5 and TRBJ1-3, with D hard to call. There are 15 residues in the CDR3. V lost 7 bases and J lost 0, with 13 bases in between. Germline lookup yields CDR1 MNHEY and CDR2 SVGAGI. CDR3 amino acids: CASTPRRSSGNTIYF. In DNA, the CDR3 is TGTGCCAGCACTCCCCGTCGCAGCTCTGGAAACACCATATATTTT.

This clone was found a few times. The chain carries TRBV15 and TRBJ2-2; D unresolved. The germline V gene has CDR1 LNHNV and CDR2 YYDKDF (reference sequence). The CDR3 is 15 amino acids. V lost 0 bases and J lost 8, with 13 bases in between. The CDR3, as DNA: TGTGCCACCAGCAGAGATAAGGGCACAAGGGGGGAGCTGTTTTTT. It encodes CATSRDKGTRGELFF.

The V call is TRBV9, the J call TRBJ2-1; D might be TRBD1 (6 bases). V was shortened by 0 bases and J by 7 bases, with 8 bases between the two germline ends. CDR3 size: 13 residues. Germline loops: CDR1 SGDLS, CDR2 YYNGEE. The CDR3 DNA sequence: TGTGCCAGCAGCGTAGCACAGGGAAATGAGCAGTTCTTC. This gives the protein CASSVAQGNEQFF.